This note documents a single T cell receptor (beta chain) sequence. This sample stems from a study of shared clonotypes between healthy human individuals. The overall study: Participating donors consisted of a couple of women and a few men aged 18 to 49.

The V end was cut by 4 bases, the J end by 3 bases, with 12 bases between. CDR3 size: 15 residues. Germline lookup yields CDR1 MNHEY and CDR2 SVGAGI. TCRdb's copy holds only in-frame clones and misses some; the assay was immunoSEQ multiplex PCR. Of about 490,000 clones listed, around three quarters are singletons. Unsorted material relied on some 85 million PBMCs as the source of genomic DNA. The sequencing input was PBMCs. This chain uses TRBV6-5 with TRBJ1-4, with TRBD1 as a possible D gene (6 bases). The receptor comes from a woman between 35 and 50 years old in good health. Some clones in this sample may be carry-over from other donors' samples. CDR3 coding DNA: TGTGCCAGCAGTTCAGGGGTTGCGGCTAATGAAAAACTGTTTTTT. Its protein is CASSSGVAANEKLFF.